This T cell receptor beta chain was recovered during a study of Ad26.COV2.S vaccination and SARS-CoV-2 variants. TCRdb keeps only in-frame clones here, not all; method: immunoSEQ multiplex PCR. Of about 350,000 clones in the sample, approximately 86% were seen once. The treatment here: 15 to 20 received Ad26.COV2.S at low or high dose, single or two shots; 5 received placebo; per-sample allocation not given. Sampling was performed 63 days after the first vaccine or placebo injection. V lost 0 bases and J lost 0, with 8 bases in between. The CDR3 sequence is 15 residues long. Germline assignment: CDR1 SGHAT and CDR2 FQDESV (reference sequence).

The input for sequencing was peripheral blood, taken in a trial of Ad26.COV2.S vaccine versus placebo. This TCR derives from a person aged 18-60 years who received the Ad26.COV2.S COVID-19 vaccine or a placebo. The chain is built from TRBV11-1 and TRBJ1-1, with unresolved D. The CDR3 spells CASSLAEGLNTEAFF. The CDR3 DNA reads TGTGCCAGCAGCTTAGCTGAGGGCCTGAACACTGAAGCTTTCTTT.